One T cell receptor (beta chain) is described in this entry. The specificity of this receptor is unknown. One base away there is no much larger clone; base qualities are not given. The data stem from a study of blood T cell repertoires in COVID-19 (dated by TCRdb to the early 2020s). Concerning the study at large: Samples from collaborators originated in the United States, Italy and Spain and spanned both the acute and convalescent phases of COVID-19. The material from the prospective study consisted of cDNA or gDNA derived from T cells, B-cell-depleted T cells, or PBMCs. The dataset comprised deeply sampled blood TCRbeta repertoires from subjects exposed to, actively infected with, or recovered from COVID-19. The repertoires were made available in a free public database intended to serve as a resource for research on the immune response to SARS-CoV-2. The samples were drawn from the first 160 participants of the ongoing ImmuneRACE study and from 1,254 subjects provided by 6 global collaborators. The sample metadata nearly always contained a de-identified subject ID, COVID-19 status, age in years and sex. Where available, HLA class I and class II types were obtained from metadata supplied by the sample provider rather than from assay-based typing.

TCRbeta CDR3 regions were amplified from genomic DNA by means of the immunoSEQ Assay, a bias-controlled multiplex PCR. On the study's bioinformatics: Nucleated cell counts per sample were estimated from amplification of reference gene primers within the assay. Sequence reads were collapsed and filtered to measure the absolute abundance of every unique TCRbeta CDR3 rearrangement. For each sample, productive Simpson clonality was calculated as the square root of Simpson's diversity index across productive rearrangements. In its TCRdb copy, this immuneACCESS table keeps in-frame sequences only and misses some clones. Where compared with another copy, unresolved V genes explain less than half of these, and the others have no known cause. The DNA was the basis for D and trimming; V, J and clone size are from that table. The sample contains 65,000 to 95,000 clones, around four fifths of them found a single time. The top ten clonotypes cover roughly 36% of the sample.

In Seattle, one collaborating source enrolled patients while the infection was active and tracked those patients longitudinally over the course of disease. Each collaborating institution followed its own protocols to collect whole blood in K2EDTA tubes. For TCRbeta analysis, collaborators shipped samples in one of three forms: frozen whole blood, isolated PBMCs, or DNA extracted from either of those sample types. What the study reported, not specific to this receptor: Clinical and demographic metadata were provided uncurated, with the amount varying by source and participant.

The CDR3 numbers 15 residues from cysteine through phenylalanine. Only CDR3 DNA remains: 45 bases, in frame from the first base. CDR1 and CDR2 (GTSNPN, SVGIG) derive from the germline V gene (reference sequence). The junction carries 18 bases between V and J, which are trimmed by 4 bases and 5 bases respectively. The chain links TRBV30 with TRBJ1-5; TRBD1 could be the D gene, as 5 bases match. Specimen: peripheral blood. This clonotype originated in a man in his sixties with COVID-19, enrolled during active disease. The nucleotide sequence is TGTGCCTGGACCCCCGCGGGAAGGGGATATCAGCCCCAGCATTTT. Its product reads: CAWTPAGRGYQPQHF.